This is a list of T cell receptor beta chains from one sample in a study of tumor and adjacent non-tumor tissue in lung cancer. Via MiXCR, TCRdb re-called the multiplex PCR reads, giving one row per CDR3 protein. The sample consists of over 80,000 distinct CDR3 sequences, approximately 73% of them appearing once. Sequencing was done on a sample of distant non-tumor lung tissue. The receptors derive from a woman between 45 and 60 years old with non-small cell lung cancer. Each CDR3 is given with its conserved first and last residue. A D gene is named only where the DNA matches it firmly. The listing skips clone size in some rows; elsewhere it reads once, few, many or a size class.

J gene | D gene | clone size | V gene | CDR3 protein | CDR3 DNA
TRBJ2-1 | NA | many | TRBV6-2/TRBV6-3 | CANSWDDEEFF | TGTGCCAACAGTTGGGACGATGAGGAGTTCTTC
TRBJ2-7 | TRBD1 | NA | TRBV5-6 | CASSSSGTGTSATYEQYF | TGTGCCAGCAGCTCATCCGGGACAGGGACGTCAGCGACCTACGAGCAGTACTTC
TRBJ2-3 | NA | many | TRBV5-1 | CASTTAGSPSTDTQYF | TGCGCCAGCACTACCGCGGGATCCCCTAGCACAGATACGCAGTATTTT
TRBJ2-1 | TRBD2 | NA | TRBV7-3 | CASSLLPTSNNEQFF | TGTGCCAGCAGTCTGTTACCGACTAGCAACAATGAGCAGTTCTTC
TRBJ1-5 | NA | NA | TRBV4-1 | CTRSQVPGSSQPQHF | TGCACCAGAAGCCAAGTACCTGGTAGCAGTCAGCCCCAGCATTTT
TRBJ2-1 | NA | NA | TRBV29-1 | CSVEDLERWSSYNEQFF | TGTAGCGTTGAAGATCTAGAACGGTGGAGCTCTTACAATGAGCAGTTCTTC
TRBJ2-2 | NA | NA | TRBV5-1 | CASSLEVTGIRELFF | TGCGCCAGCAGCTTGGAAGTAACGGGGATCAGGGAGCTGTTTTTT
TRBJ1-5 | TRBD1 | NA | TRBV4-1 | CAISQGSTGGAGQPHYF | TGCGCCATCAGCCAAGGGTCCACAGGGGGAGCGGGTCAGCCCCACTATTTT
TRBJ2-2 | NA | NA | TRBV6-1 | CASSEIEGTVGELFF | TGTGCCAGCAGTGAAATAGAGGGGACGGTCGGGGAGTTGTTTTTT
TRBJ2-1 | NA | NA | TRBV11-1 | CASSPTSSMGDEQFF | TGTGCCAGCAGTCCGACTTCTTCGATGGGCGACGAGCAGTTCTTC
TRBJ2-7 | NA | NA | TRBV5-1 | CASSPPGGIALGQYF | TGCGCCAGCAGCCCCCCAGGAGGGATCGCCCTCGGGCAGTACTTT
TRBJ2-3 | TRBD2 | NA | TRBV10-3 | CVIRAGTSGGSTDMQYF | TGTGTCATCAGAGCCGGGACTAGCGGGGGAAGCACAGATATGCAGTATTTT
TRBJ1-2 | NA | NA | TRBV6-1 | CASKRGGRYYDYTF | TGTGCCAGCAAAAGGGGGGGCAGGTACTATGACTACACCTTC
TRBJ2-7 | NA | NA | TRBV29-1 | CSTSTLDEQYF | TGCAGCACAAGTACATTAGACGAGCAGTACTTC
TRBJ2-3 | TRBD2 | NA | TRBV11-2 | CANSFLAGGGEDTRYF | TGTGCCAACAGCTTTTTAGCGGGAGGAGGGGAAGATACGCGGTATTTT
TRBJ2-5 | NA | NA | TRBV20-1 | CNVRDSNTQETQYF | TGCAATGTTAGAGATTCTAACACCCAAGAGACCCAGTACTTC
TRBJ2-3 | NA | NA | TRBV5-6 | CANSLSDIANTQYF | TGTGCTAACAGCTTGAGCGACATCGCAAATACGCAGTATTTT
TRBJ2-1 | TRBD2 | once | TRBV6-5 | CASSHLAGGWDEQFF | TGTGCCAGCAGTCACCTAGCGGGAGGATGGGATGAGCAGTTCTTC
TRBJ2-3 | NA | NA | TRBV10-1 | CACSEAGTDTQYF | TGCGCCTGCAGCGAGGCGGGCACAGATACGCAATATTTT
TRBJ2-1 | NA | NA | TRBV11-2 | CASSPGLNSYDEQFF | TGTGCCAGCAGTCCAGGACTCAACTCCTACGATGAGCAGTTCTTC
TRBJ1-2 | NA | NA | TRBV28 | CASIRNYGYTF | TGTGCCAGCATCCGAAACTATGGTTACACCTTC
TRBJ1-1 | NA | few | TRBV11-2 | CASNLEPGANTEAFF | TGTGCTAGCAACTTAGAGCCGGGGGCGAACACTGAAGCCTTCTTC
TRBJ2-5 | TRBD2 | NA | TRBV20-1 | CGAREAREAQETQYF | TGCGGTGCTAGAGAAGCTCGGGAGGCTCAAGAGACCCAGTACTTC